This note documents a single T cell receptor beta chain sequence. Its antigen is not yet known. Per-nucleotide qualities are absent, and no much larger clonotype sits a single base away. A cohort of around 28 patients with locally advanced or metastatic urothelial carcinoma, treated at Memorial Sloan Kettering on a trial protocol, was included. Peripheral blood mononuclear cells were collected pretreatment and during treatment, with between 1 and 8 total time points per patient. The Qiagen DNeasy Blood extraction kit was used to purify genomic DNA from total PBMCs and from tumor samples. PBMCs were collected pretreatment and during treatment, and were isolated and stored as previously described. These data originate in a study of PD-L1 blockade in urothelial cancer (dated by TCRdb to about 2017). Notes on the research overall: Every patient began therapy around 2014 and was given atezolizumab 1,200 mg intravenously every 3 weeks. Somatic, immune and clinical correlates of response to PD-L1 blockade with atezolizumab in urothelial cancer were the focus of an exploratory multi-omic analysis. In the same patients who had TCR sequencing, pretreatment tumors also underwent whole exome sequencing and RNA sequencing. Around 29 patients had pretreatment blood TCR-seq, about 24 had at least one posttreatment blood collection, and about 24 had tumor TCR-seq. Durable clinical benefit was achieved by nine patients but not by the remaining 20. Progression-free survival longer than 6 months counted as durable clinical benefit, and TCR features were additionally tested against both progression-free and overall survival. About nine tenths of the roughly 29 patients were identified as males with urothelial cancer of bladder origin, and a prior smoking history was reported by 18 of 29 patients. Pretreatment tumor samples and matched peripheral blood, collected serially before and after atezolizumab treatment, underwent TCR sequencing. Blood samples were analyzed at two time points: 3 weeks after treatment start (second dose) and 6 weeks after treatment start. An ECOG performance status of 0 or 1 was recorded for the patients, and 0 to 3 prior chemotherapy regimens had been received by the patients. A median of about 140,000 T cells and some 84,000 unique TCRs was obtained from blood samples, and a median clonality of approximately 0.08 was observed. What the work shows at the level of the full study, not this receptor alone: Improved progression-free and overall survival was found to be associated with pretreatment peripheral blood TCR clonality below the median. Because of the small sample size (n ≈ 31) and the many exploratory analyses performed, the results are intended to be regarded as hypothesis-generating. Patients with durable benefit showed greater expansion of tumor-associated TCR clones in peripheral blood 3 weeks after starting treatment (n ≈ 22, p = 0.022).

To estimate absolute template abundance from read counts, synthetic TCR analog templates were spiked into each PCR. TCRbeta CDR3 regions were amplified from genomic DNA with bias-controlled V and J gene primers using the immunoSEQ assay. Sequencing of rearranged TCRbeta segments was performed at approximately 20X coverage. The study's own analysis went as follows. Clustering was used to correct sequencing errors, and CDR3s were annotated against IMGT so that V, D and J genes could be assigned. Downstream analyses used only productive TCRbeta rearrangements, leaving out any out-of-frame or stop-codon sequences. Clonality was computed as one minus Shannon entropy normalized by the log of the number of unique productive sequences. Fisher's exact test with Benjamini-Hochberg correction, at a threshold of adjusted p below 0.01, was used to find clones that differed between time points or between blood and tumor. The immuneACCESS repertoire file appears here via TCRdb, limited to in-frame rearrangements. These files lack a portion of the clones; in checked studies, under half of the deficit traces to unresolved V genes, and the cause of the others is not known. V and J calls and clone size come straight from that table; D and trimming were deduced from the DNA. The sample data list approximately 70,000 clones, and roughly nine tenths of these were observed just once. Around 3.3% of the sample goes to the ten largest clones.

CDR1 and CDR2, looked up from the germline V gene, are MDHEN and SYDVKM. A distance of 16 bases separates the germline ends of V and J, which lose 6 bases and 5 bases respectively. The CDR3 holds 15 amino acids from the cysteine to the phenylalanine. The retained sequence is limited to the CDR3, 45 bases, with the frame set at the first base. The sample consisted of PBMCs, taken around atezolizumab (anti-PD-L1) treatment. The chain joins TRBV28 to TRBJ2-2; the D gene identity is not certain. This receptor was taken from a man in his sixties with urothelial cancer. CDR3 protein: CASSPASRNTGELFF. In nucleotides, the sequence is TGTGCCAGCAGCCCGGCATCGAGGAATACCGGGGAGCTGTTTTTT.